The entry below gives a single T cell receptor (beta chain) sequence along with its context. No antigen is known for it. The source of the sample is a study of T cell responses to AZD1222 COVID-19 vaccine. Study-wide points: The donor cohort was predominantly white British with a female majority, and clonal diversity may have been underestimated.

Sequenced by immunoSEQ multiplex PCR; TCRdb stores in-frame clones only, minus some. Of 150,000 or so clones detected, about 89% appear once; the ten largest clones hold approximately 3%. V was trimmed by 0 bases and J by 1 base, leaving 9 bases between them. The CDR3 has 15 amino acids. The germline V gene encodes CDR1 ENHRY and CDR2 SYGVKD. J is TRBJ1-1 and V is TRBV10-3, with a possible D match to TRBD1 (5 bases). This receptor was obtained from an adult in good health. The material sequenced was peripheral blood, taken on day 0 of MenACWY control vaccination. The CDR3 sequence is CAISESWGSNTEAFF. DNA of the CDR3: TGTGCCATCAGTGAGTCGTGGGGGTCGAACACTGAAGCTTTCTTT.